Described below is a single T cell receptor (beta chain) sequence and its context. The assay used was immunoSEQ (version v3.0), run at survey level. The method was immunoSEQ multiplex PCR; TCRdb's version includes in-frame clones alone and lacks a portion of them. The table shows 40,000 to 45,000 clones, with roughly 96% occurring only once. These data come from a study of long-term antiretroviral therapy in people with HIV. CDR3 size: 14 residues. Trimming stripped 8 bases from V and 7 bases from J, with 15 bases between. Germline CDR1 and CDR2: SEHNR and FQNEAQ (reference sequence). This clonotype was sampled from a woman in her forties or fifties with HIV. J is TRBJ1-6 and V is TRBV7-9; maybe TRBD1 (6 bases). The starting material was unsorted PBMCs, obtained 3.7 years after starting antiretroviral therapy. This chain's CDR3 is CASDSGGLNSPLHF. In DNA form, the CDR3 reads TGTGCCAGCGATTCCGGGGGGCTCAATTCACCCCTCCACTTT.